Below, 20 T cell receptor beta chains from the same sample are listed, as sequenced in a study of T cell responses to AZD1222 COVID-19 vaccine. Produced via immunoSEQ multiplex PCR; TCRdb's table is partial and in-frame only. The table includes approximately 110,000 clones, about 90% detected once. The sequencing here drew on peripheral blood, taken on day 0 of AZD1222 vaccination. These receptors were collected from an adult in good health.

This clone counts as medium-sized (0.01 to 0.1%). The J gene is TRBJ1-1, the V gene TRBV5-6; no firm D call. Per the germline V gene, CDR1 is SGHDT and CDR2 is YYEEEE. The CDR3 runs 11 residues. V dropped 7 bases and J dropped 10 bases, with 14 bases sitting between them. The CDR3 region is CASGVRDGAFF. In DNA form, the CDR3 reads TGTGCCAGCGGGGTGAGGGATGGAGCTTTCTTT.

The chain links TRBV7-2 to TRBJ2-7; D might be TRBD1 (6 bases). Between the trimmed V and J ends, which lost 0 bases and 5 bases, there was a span of 8 bases. Germline values: CDR1 SGHTA, CDR2 FQGNSA. The CDR3 is made up of 13 amino acids. CDR3 DNA sequence: TGTGCCAGCAGCTTAGCCAGGGGAGACGAGCAGTACTTC. Its protein is CASSLARGDEQYF.

The chain recombines TRBV6-1 with TRBJ1-4; TRBD1 matches at 8 bases. In germline, CDR1 is MNHNS, CDR2 SASEGT. The CDR3 loop spans 14 amino acids. With V trimmed by 2 bases and J by 14 bases, 10 bases remained unmatched. CDR3 bases: TGTGCCAGCAGTGAAATCAGGGCAGGGGGCGCGCTGTTTTTT. Residues: CASSEIRAGGALFF.

The chain employs TRBV2 and TRBJ1-6; 10 nucleotides agree with TRBD1. V lost 4 bases to trimming and J lost 7 bases; unmatched junction nucleotides: 10. The CDR3 is 17 amino acids. CDR1 SNHLY and CDR2 FYNNEI come from the germline V gene. The CDR3 region has the DNA TGTGCCAGCAGTGGACAGGGGGCGTTAAGTTTGAATTCACCCCTCCACTTT. This codes for CASSGQGALSLNSPLHF.

The V and J genes are TRBV11-2 and TRBJ2-5; 7 nucleotides line up with TRBD2. The ends lost 8 bases at V and 1 base at J; junction bases unmatched: 4. CDR1 SGHAT and CDR2 FQNNGV come from the germline V gene. The CDR3 length is 13 residues. CDR3 nucleotide sequence: TGTGCCAGCTACCCGGGGGGCCAAGAGACCCAGTACTTC. Its protein product is CASYPGGQETQYF.

The chain recombines TRBV7-2 with TRBJ2-5; 16 nucleotides align to TRBD2. J lost 9 bases, V lost 5 bases, and 9 bases had no gene match. This CDR3 contains 16 residues. Germline V CDR1 and CDR2: SGHTA, FQGNSA. The CDR3 nucleotides are TGTGCCAGCAGCCCCCCGGGACTAGCGGGGGGGGCGGCCCAGTACTTC. Its protein is CASSPPGLAGGAAQYF.

The chain employs TRBV24-1 and TRBJ2-1; 12 bases are a match to TRBD2. The V segment lost 4 bases and the J segment 1 base; nucleotides outside the gene matches: 10. Germline V lookup: CDR1 KGHDR, CDR2 SFDVKD. The CDR3 totals 19 residues. The CDR3 coding sequence is TGTGCCACCAGTGAATGGACTAGCGGGACCTCCTCTTCCTACAATGAGCAGTTCTTC. It specifies CATSEWTSGTSSSYNEQFF.

The chain employs TRBV6-5 and TRBJ2-5; the D is unclear. This CDR3 is 12 amino acids long. Per germline, CDR1 MNHEY and CDR2 SVGAGI. Trimming took off 0 bases at V and 5 bases at J, with 4 bases between the two ends. The CDR3 here is CASSYSRETQYF. CDR3 bases: TGTGCCAGCAGTTACTCTAGGGAGACCCAGTACTTC.

The chain uses TRBV5-1 and TRBJ2-5; D gene uncertain. Germline V gene sequence: CDR1 SGHRS, CDR2 YFSETQ. The CDR3 has 16 residues. With 0 bases removed from V and 1 base from J, the gap between germline ends came to 13 bases. CDR3 loop: CASSLAPGASQETQYF. The CDR3 coding sequence is TGCGCCAGCAGCTTGGCCCCCGGCGCCTCCCAAGAGACCCAGTACTTC.

The chain employs TRBV6-5 and TRBJ1-1; 7 nucleotides line up with TRBD1. CDR1 and CDR2 from the germline V gene are MNHEY and SVGAGI. V lost 6 bases to trimming and J lost 0 bases; unmatched junction nucleotides: 1. CDR3 length equals 13 residues. CDR3 sequence reads: CASRGQMNTEAFF. DNA for the CDR3: TGTGCCAGCAGGGGACAGATGAACACTGAAGCTTTCTTT.

The chain carries TRBV11-3 and TRBJ2-3; 7 positions agree with TRBD1. The V gene's germline CDR1 is SGHNT and CDR2 YENEEA. The CDR3 spans 17 residues. The ends lost 1 base at V and 3 bases at J; junction bases unmatched: 10. The CDR3 sequence is CASSLGGGQGVTDTQYF. For the CDR3, the DNA is TGTGCCAGCAGCTTAGGGGGCGGCCAGGGGGTAACAGATACGCAGTATTTT.

The chain couples TRBV4-2 to TRBJ2-3, with 14 nucleotides matching TRBD2. The CDR3 spans 19 residues. J lost 0 bases, V lost 2 bases, and 7 bases had no gene match. Germline V lookup: CDR1 LGHNA, CDR2 YNFKEQ. CDR3: CASSQSRTSGGPSTDTQYF. The CDR3 DNA reads as TGTGCCAGCAGCCAATCCCGGACTAGCGGGGGGCCCAGCACAGATACGCAGTATTTT.

The genes are TRBV29-1 and TRBJ1-2, with D perhaps TRBD1 (6 bases). CDR3 length equals 13 residues. Germline V gene data show CDR1 as SQVTM and CDR2 as ANQGSEA. Trimming took off 4 bases at V and 6 bases at J, with 15 bases between the two ends. The CDR3 loop reads CSVGAGERDGYTF. In nucleotides, the CDR3 is TGCAGCGTTGGGGCAGGGGAAAGGGATGGCTACACCTTC.

V is TRBV9 and J is TRBJ2-3; 7 bases align to TRBD1. The V gene's germline CDR1 is SGDLS and CDR2 YYNGEE. This CDR3 comprises 14 residues. V gave up 1 base and J gave up 6 bases; unmatched junction bases: 5. CDR3 amino acids: CASSVLGGEDTQYF. In nucleotides, the CDR3 is TGTGCCAGCAGCGTATTAGGGGGCGAGGATACGCAGTATTTT.

Only a few counts were recorded for this clone. V and J are TRBV11-3 and TRBJ1-3, with D hard to call. Trimming left V 5 bases short and J 0 bases short, with 14 bases between. CDR3 length: 16 amino acids. The germline V gene has CDR1 SGHNT and CDR2 YENEEA. DNA for the CDR3: TGTGCCAGCAGCATTAGTCAGGTGAGCTCTGGAAACACCATATATTTT. This gives the protein CASSISQVSSGNTIYF. The whole variable domain, remainder taken from reference TRBV11-3 and TRBJ1-3, is EAGVVQSPRYKIIEKKQPVAFWCNPISGHNTLYWYLQNLGQGPELLIRYENEEAVDDSQLPKDRFSAERLKGVDSTLKIQPAELGDSAVYLCASSISQVSSGNTIYFGEGSWLTVV.

The chain employs TRBV2 and TRBJ1-2, with 8 bases matching TRBD1. J lost 4 bases, V lost 5 bases, and 6 bases had no gene match. Germline assignment: CDR1 SNHLY and CDR2 FYNNEI. CDR3 length equals 14 residues. In DNA, the CDR3 is TGTGCCAGCAGTCTGGCAGGGGGCGCCTATGGCTACACCTTC. Protein: CASSLAGGAYGYTF.

Only a few counts were recorded for this clone. J is TRBJ1-2 and V is TRBV6-1, with D uncertain. The CDR3 spans 15 residues. The V end lost 1 base, the J end lost 8 bases, and 17 bases lay between the germline ends. Germline lookup yields CDR1 MNHNS and CDR2 SASEGT. CDR3 loop: CASSEDWRVPQGYTF. The DNA of the CDR3 is TGTGCCAGCAGTGAAGATTGGCGGGTGCCCCAGGGCTACACCTTC.

This clone was counted a single time. The chain links TRBV19 to TRBJ2-7, with D perhaps matching TRBD1 (6 bases). Germline values: CDR1 LNHDA, CDR2 SQIVND (reference sequence). V dropped 3 bases and J dropped 3 bases, with 9 bases sitting between them. This CDR3 is 13 amino acids long. The DNA for the CDR3 is TGTGCCAGTAGTATTACAGGGATCTACGAGCAGTACTTC. Translation: CASSITGIYEQYF.

The chain employs TRBV5-1 and TRBJ2-6, with 11 positions matching TRBD1. After removal of 0 bases from V and 4 bases from J, the junction contained 6 bases not matched to a gene. Germline assignment: CDR1 SGHRS and CDR2 YFSETQ. CDR3 length: 18 amino acids. The CDR3 region is CASSLDGQGAQGANVLTF. The CDR3 DNA follows: TGCGCCAGCAGCTTGGACGGACAGGGGGCTCAGGGGGCCAACGTCCTGACTTTC.

This chain uses TRBV7-9 with TRBJ2-7; the match to TRBD1 covers 8 bases. Germline assignment: CDR1 SEHNR and CDR2 FQNEAQ (reference sequence). J was trimmed by 0 bases and V by 1 base; bases with no gene match: 2. The CDR3 spans 15 residues. CDR3 region: CASSLGQGISYEQYF. The CDR3 DNA reads as TGTGCCAGCAGCTTAGGACAGGGGATCTCCTACGAGCAGTACTTC.